Listed below are T cell receptor beta chains from one sample, sequenced in a study of blood T cell repertoires in COVID-19. Profiling relied on immunoSEQ multiplex PCR, and the TCRdb table lists in-frame clones only, not all of them. The sample has roughly 410,000 clones, around nine tenths seen once. The specimen was peripheral blood. These receptors originate from a woman aged 40 to 55 with COVID-19, enrolled during active disease. CDR3s include the opening cysteine and the closing phenylalanine or tryptophan. The order of the fields is D gene, clone size, J gene, V gene, CDR3 DNA, CDR3 protein. The D gene is left open where the match is weak. Some rows have no size entry. The others give once, few or many, or a class for an expanded clone.

-,-,TRBJ1-1,TRBV6-1,TGTGCCAGCAGCCCCACAGCCGCCACTGAAGCTTTCTTT,CASSPTAATEAFF
TRBD1,-,TRBJ1-4,TRBV4-1,TGCGCCAGCAGCCAACCCGGGACAGGGAATGAAAAACTGTTTTTT,CASSQPGTGNEKLFF
TRBD1,-,TRBJ1-2,TRBV29-1,TGCAGCGTGGGGGACAGTTTATACCCCTATGGCTACACCTTC,CSVGDSLYPYGYTF
-,once,TRBJ1-5,TRBV30,TGTGCCTGGAGTGACCAGGGAGGAGGTCAGCCCCAGCATTTT,CAWSDQGGGQPQHF
TRBD1,-,TRBJ2-7,TRBV27,TGTGCCAGCAGTTTATTTCAGGGGGCCCCCTACGAGCAGTACTTC,CASSLFQGAPYEQYF
-,-,TRBJ2-1,TRBV6-4,TGTGCCAGCAGCCCGATGGGCAGGCCCTACAATGAGCAGTTCTTC,CASSPMGRPYNEQFF
-,-,TRBJ1-1,TRBV18,TGTGCCAGCTCCCTGAAACAGGGAGGGACTGAAGCTTTCTTT,CASSLKQGGTEAFF
-,-,TRBJ2-7,TRBV27,TGTGCCAGCAGTCGTCTCCGGGGTTCTTCTCTCTACGAGCAGTACTTC,CASSRLRGSSLYEQYF
TRBD2,-,TRBJ2-5,TRBV29-1,TGCAGCGTTGACATAGTGGGAGGGGAGACCCAGTACTTC,CSVDIVGGETQYF
TRBD1,-,TRBJ1-5,TRBV2,TGTGCCAGCAGCCAGACAGGGGTGTACAATCAGCCCCAGCATTTT,CASSQTGVYNQPQHF
TRBD1,few,TRBJ1-2,TRBV27,TGTGCCAGCAGTTTAGGGACAGGGCATAACTATGGCTACACCTTC,CASSLGTGHNYGYTF